Below are 3 T cell receptor beta chains sequenced from a single sample in a study of cytomegalovirus exposure and HLA in healthy donors (dated by TCRdb to 2015 to 2018). Libraries were prepared through the immunoSEQ multiplex PCR assay. TCRdb re-hosts the immuneACCESS table, in-frame sequences only. Its copies lack some clones; in the studies checked, an unresolved V gene accounts for under half of them, and the cause for the rest is not known. This sample is represented by about 240,000 clones; around 87% of them were singletons. Jointly, the top ten make up roughly 1.2% of the sample. The specimen sequenced was PBMCs. The receptors shown here come from a young woman in good health and CMV-seropositive.

The chain combines TRBV7-2 with TRBJ1-2, with D possibly TRBD1 on 5 matching bases. CDR1 is SGHTA, CDR2 FQGNSA, per germline. V was pared by 1 base and J by 5 bases, with 11 bases between. The CDR3 spans 14 residues. The CDR3 nucleotides read TGTGCCAGCAGCTTAGACAGGAGCGGGTATGGCTACACCTTC. Encoded protein: CASSLDRSGYGYTF. The whole variable domain, remainder taken from reference TRBV7-2 and TRBJ1-2, is GAGVSQSPSNKVTEKGKDVELRCDPISGHTALYWYRQSLGQGLEFLIYFQGNSAPDKSGLPSDRFSAERTGGSVSTLTIQRTQQEDSAVYLCASSLDRSGYGYTFGSGTRLTVV.

Worth noting for this clone: At one end, the junction sequence differs from germline, possibly due to a read error. This chain links TRBV20-1 with TRBJ2-1; the D is unclear. The germline CDR1 and CDR2 sequences are DFQATT and SNEGSKA (reference sequence). The CDR3 extends over 10 amino acids. CDR3 protein: CSASYHEQFF. In nucleotides, the CDR3 is TGCAGTGCTAGCTACCATGAGCAGTTCTTC.

The chain uses TRBV5-1 and TRBJ2-7; 12 bases map to TRBD2. J gave up 10 bases and V 0 bases, and 2 bases lay outside the gene matches. CDR3 length: 13 residues. Germline lookup yields CDR1 SGHRS and CDR2 YFSETQ. CDR3 loop: CASSLGLAGDQYF. The CDR3 coding sequence is TGCGCCAGCAGCTTGGGACTAGCGGGAGACCAGTACTTC.